This T cell receptor (beta chain) stems from a study of blood T cell repertoires in COVID-19. Study at large: COVID-19 samples from acute and convalescent phases originated in the United States, Italy and Spain. Sample material is recorded as cDNA or gDNA derived from T cells, B-cell-depleted T cells, or PBMCs.

Original processing notes: Counts of nucleated cells, estimated from reference gene primer amplification, were obtained. Here immunoSEQ multiplex PCR was the method, and the copy in TCRdb shows in-frame clones only, minus some. D and trimming come from the DNA, and the V and J calls and clone size come from that table. This table has about 110,000 clones, 84% appearing once. This clone was detected only a few times. Sequencing was carried out using peripheral blood. The sequence was collected from a woman over 75 with active or convalescent COVID-19.

CDR3 nucleotides: TGTGCCAGCAGTTGGAGGACAGGGCTAGAAGCTTTCTTT. Amino acid sequence: CASSWRTGLEAFF. The chain has TRBV12-3 or TRBV12-4 and TRBJ1-1; 8 bases line up with TRBD1. The ends lost 4 bases at V and 8 bases at J; junction bases unmatched: 6. The CDR3 covers 13 residues.